This entry lists 13 T cell receptor beta chains sequenced from one sample in a study of blood T cell repertoires in COVID-19. Assay used: immunoSEQ multiplex PCR; TCRdb lists only in-frame clones, some missing. The sample shows about 130,000 clones, 79% of them seen only once. Material: peripheral blood. The receptors derive from a middle-aged man with active or convalescent COVID-19.

This chain joins TRBV11-2 and TRBJ1-1; D possibly corresponds to TRBD1 (5 bases). Trimming stripped 5 bases from V and 4 bases from J, with 11 bases between. Germline values: CDR1 SGHAT, CDR2 FQNNGV. The CDR3 extends over 13 amino acids. CDR3 protein: CASSPGGGTEAFF. The DNA for the CDR3 is TGTGCCAGCAGCCCCGGGGGGGGCACTGAAGCTTTCTTT.

The V and J genes are TRBV7-2 and TRBJ1-6; 9 nucleotides match TRBD1. This CDR3 is built from 15 residues. The junction had 9 bases not matched to a gene; V was cut back by 7 bases and J by 8 bases. The V gene's germline CDR1 is SGHTA and CDR2 FQGNSA. CDR3 nucleotide sequence: TGTGCCAGCACCCGACCGGGACAGGGATATTCACCCCTCCACTTT. It encodes CASTRPGQGYSPLHF.

The J gene is TRBJ1-2, the V gene TRBV27; tentatively, D is TRBD1 (6 bases). The germline V gene has CDR1 MNHEY and CDR2 SMNVEV (reference sequence). This CDR3 region has 15 residues. The germline V and J ends were trimmed by 6 bases and 4 bases, with 18 bases remaining between them. CDR3 amino acids: CASSPGPPGAYGYTF. The CDR3 region has the DNA TGTGCCAGCAGCCCGGGGCCCCCAGGGGCCTATGGCTACACCTTC.

The chain is built from TRBV5-4 and TRBJ2-1, with 7 bases matching TRBD1. Germline loops: CDR1 SGHNT, CDR2 YYREEE (reference sequence). Trimming cost V 4 bases and J 2 bases; bases outside gene matches: 9. The CDR3 runs to 16 residues. The CDR3 reads CASSRVLGGPYNEQFF. As DNA, the CDR3 is TGTGCCAGCAGCCGCGTGCTAGGGGGCCCCTACAATGAGCAGTTCTTC.

In its sample, this clone was seen a few times. The gene calls are TRBV30 and TRBJ1-5; possibly TRBD1 for D (6 bases). From germline, CDR1 is GTSNPN and CDR2 SVGIG (reference sequence). Trimming pared 3 bases from V and 1 base from J, leaving 7 bases between. This CDR3 has 13 amino acids. The chain's CDR3 is CAWRGQSNQPQHF. The CDR3 DNA reads as TGTGCCTGGAGAGGACAGAGCAATCAGCCCCAGCATTTT.

This clone was observed a handful of times. V gene TRBV6-1 combines with J gene TRBJ1-3, with 7 bases identical to TRBD1. V shed 3 bases, J shed 2 bases, and the junction held 16 bases outside the gene matches. This CDR3 has 19 residues. CDR1 and CDR2 from the germline V gene are MNHNS and SASEGT. The CDR3 protein is CASSDTRDSSPTAGNTIYF. Written as DNA, the CDR3 is TGTGCCAGCAGTGACACCCGGGACAGCTCCCCTACGGCTGGAAACACCATATATTTT.

V is TRBV9 and J is TRBJ1-4; D not resolved. Germline V gives CDR1 SGDLS, CDR2 YYNGEE. The germline V and J ends were trimmed by 0 bases and 7 bases, with 19 bases remaining between them. The CDR3 extends over 17 amino acids. The CDR3 coding sequence is TGTGCCAGCAGCGTAGCGGGGAGGAGCAAACGAGGTGAAAAACTGTTTTTT. Its protein product is CASSVAGRSKRGEKLFF.

The chain combines TRBV7-3 with TRBJ1-1, with D hard to call. Germline V gene data show CDR1 as SGHTA and CDR2 as FQGTGA. The length of the CDR3 is 13 residues. The ends were cut back, 3 bases at V and 1 base at J, with 6 bases in the middle. The CDR3 sequence is CASSFSQNTEAFF. The CDR3 region has the DNA TGTGCCAGCAGCTTTAGCCAGAACACTGAAGCTTTCTTT.

V and J are TRBV24-1 and TRBJ2-7, with D tentatively TRBD2 (6 bases). The CDR3 is 13 residues long. Per germline, CDR1 KGHDR and CDR2 SFDVKD. Trimming stripped 2 bases from V and 3 bases from J, with 7 bases between. The CDR3 spells CATSDSGVYEQYF. The CDR3 coding sequence is TGTGCCACCAGTGATTCGGGAGTCTACGAGCAGTACTTC.

The gene calls are TRBV5-1 and TRBJ1-1; D gene unclear. Germline V gene data show CDR1 as SGHRS and CDR2 as YFSETQ. Trimming pared 4 bases from V and 0 bases from J, leaving 7 bases between. This CDR3 has 13 amino acids. CDR3 region: CASSRGLNTEAFF. The CDR3 nucleotides read TGCGCCAGCAGCCGTGGGCTGAACACTGAAGCTTTCTTT.

CDR3 in DNA: TGTGCCACCAGTGACCGATCAGGGTCTGGGGCCAACGTCCTGACTTTC. It encodes CATSDRSGSGANVLTF. V is TRBV24-1 and J is TRBJ2-6; D is perhaps TRBD1 (5 bases). There are 16 residues in the CDR3. Looked up from germline, CDR1 is KGHDR and CDR2 is SFDVKD. The ends were cut back, 4 bases at V and 1 base at J, with 10 bases in the middle.

V and J are TRBV6-5 and TRBJ2-7; D may be TRBD1 (5 bases). The germline CDR1 and CDR2 sequences are MNHEY and SVGAGI. This CDR3 is 14 amino acids long. V was clipped by 6 bases and J by 4 bases, with 16 bases between them. For the CDR3, the DNA is TGTGCCAGCAGCCCCAGGGAACAAACATACGAGCAGTACTTC. This codes for CASSPREQTYEQYF.

The rearrangement joins TRBV10-2 to TRBJ2-1; the D is unclear. This CDR3 has 12 amino acids. Per germline, CDR1 WSHSY and CDR2 SAAADI. Trimming took 3 bases from V and 5 from J, leaving 5 bases between them. The DNA for the CDR3 is TGCGCCAGCAGTGACACACACAATGAGCAGTTCTTC. Amino acids: CASSDTHNEQFF.